This T cell receptor beta chain was identified in a study of blood T cell repertoires in COVID-19. Study information: Acute and convalescent COVID-19 specimens originated in the United States, Italy and Spain. Nucleic acid was either cDNA or gDNA, and it came from T cells, B-cell-depleted T cells, or PBMCs.

Germline V gene sequence: CDR1 GTSNPN, CDR2 SVGIG (reference sequence). V was clipped by 5 bases and J by 2 bases; unmatched bases: 0. The CDR3 runs 12 residues. The assay was immunoSEQ multiplex PCR, and TCRdb's table has in-frame clones only and misses some. The sample contains approximately 170,000 clones, around four fifths of which appear only once. The sequence came from a woman aged 70 to 79 who had recovered from COVID-19. Input material: peripheral blood. The V and J genes are TRBV30 and TRBJ2-7, with 10 bases fitting TRBD1. CDR3 sequence (DNA): TGTGCCTGGGGACAGGGGGCCTACGAGCAGTACTTC. Amino acids: CAWGQGAYEQYF. The complete variable domain, with remaining parts taken from reference TRBV30 and TRBJ2-7, reads SQTIHQWPATLVQPVGSPLSLECTVEGTSNPNLYWYRQAAGRGLQLLFYSVGIGQISSEVPQNLSASRPQDRQFILSSKKLLLSDSGFYLCAWGQGAYEQYFGPGTRLTVT.